A single sample gave rise to the 14 T cell receptor beta chains below, sequenced in a study of CD8 T cells in ankylosing spondylitis. MiXCR, run by TCRdb on the 5' RACE reads, gives a single entry per CDR3 protein. The sample records about 250,000 distinct CDR3 sequences, approximately 20% being singletons. The sample was blood, either unsorted or a sorted T cell fraction (not recorded which). These receptors were taken from a male donor with ankylosing spondylitis or in good health (not recorded which).

The V and J genes are TRBV20-1 and TRBJ2-1; possibly TRBD2 for D (5 bases). CDR1 and CDR2 from the germline V gene are DFQATT and SNEGSKA (reference sequence). The CDR3 is 14 residues long. Trimming removed 2 bases at V and 8 bases at J, with 16 bases between. The CDR3 sequence: CSARRPGRVDEQFF. The DNA of the CDR3 is TGCAGTGCTAGAAGGCCGGGGAGAGTAGATGAGCAGTTCTTC.

The chain uses TRBV7-9 and TRBJ2-1; D is perhaps TRBD2 (5 bases). The CDR3 consists of 14 residues. V lost 5 bases and J lost 5, with 13 bases in between. Per the germline V gene, CDR1 is SEHNR and CDR2 is FQNEAQ (reference sequence). For the CDR3, the DNA is TGTGCCAGCAGCCACCGGACTCAGGACAATGAGCAGTTCTTC. It encodes CASSHRTQDNEQFF. Full variable domain (outside the CDR3, taken from reference TRBV7-9 and TRBJ2-1): DTGVSQNPRHKITKRGQNVTFRCDPISEHNRLYWYRQTLGQGPEFLTYFQNEAQLEKSRLLSDRFSAERPKGSFSTLEIQRTEQGDSAMYLCASSHRTQDNEQFFGPGTRLTVL.

This chain joins TRBV27 and TRBJ2-7; D not resolved. With 4 bases removed from V and 5 bases from J, the gap between germline ends came to 12 bases. The CDR3 spans 13 residues. Germline V gives CDR1 MNHEY, CDR2 SMNVEV (reference sequence). The CDR3 nucleotides read TGTGCCAGCAGTTATAGTGTGGGGAACGAGCAGTACTTC. Translating it yields CASSYSVGNEQYF.

This clonotype was counted a few times. This sequence joins TRBV9 and TRBJ2-7; D call uncertain. V lost 1 base to trimming and J lost 0 bases, with 8 bases between them. The CDR3 has 14 residues. Looked up from germline, CDR1 is SGDLS and CDR2 is YYNGEE. The CDR3 loop reads CASSVWRDSYEQYF. CDR3 nucleotide sequence: TGTGCCAGCAGCGTATGGCGAGACTCCTACGAGCAGTACTTC.

Worth noting for this clonotype: A read error is possible here, since a much larger clone lies one base away. The J gene is TRBJ2-1, the V gene TRBV29-1; TRBD2 matches at 10 bases. The CDR3 contains 17 residues. The V gene's germline CDR1 is SQVTM and CDR2 ANQGSEA. The CDR3 DNA follows: TGCGGCGTTGAAGCCCAAAGAGCGGGAGGGATGTTGAATGAGCAGTTCTTC. It yields the protein CGVEAQRAGGMLNEQFF.

Only a few counts were recorded for this clonotype. The chain employs TRBV27 and TRBJ1-2; TRBD1 matches 7 bases. Unmatched junction bases numbered 8, after V lost 5 bases and J lost 5 bases. The germline CDR1 and CDR2 sequences are MNHEY and SMNVEV (reference sequence). The CDR3 has 14 residues. As DNA, the CDR3 is TGTGCCAGCAGTCCACGAGGGGGCCATTATGGCTACACCTTC. Its protein is CASSPRGGHYGYTF.

The chain links TRBV4-3 to TRBJ2-1, with D perhaps matching TRBD2 (5 bases). The V end lost 1 base, the J end lost 3 bases, and 13 bases lay between the germline ends. The CDR3 has 16 residues. Germline assignment: CDR1 LGHNA and CDR2 YSLEER. CDR3 DNA sequence: TGCGCCAGCAGCCAAGCGGACTCATCCCGCTACAATGAGCAGTTCTTC. Translated, it gives CASSQADSSRYNEQFF.

The rearrangement uses TRBV20-1 and TRBJ2-7; 8 nucleotides match TRBD2. Germline-derived CDR1 and CDR2 are DFQATT and SNEGSKA (reference sequence). V dropped 6 bases and J dropped 5; count of bases not matched to a gene: 9. CDR3 size: 13 residues. This chain's CDR3 is CSAVTSDVHEQYF. CDR3 nucleotide sequence: TGCAGTGCCGTGACTAGCGACGTCCACGAGCAGTACTTC.

This sequence joins TRBV10-3 and TRBJ1-5, with D tentatively TRBD1 (5 bases). The germline V and J ends were trimmed by 4 bases and 2 bases, with 12 bases remaining between them. This CDR3 is built from 15 residues. Germline lookup yields CDR1 ENHRY and CDR2 SYGVKD. CDR3 amino acids: CAISGEGSGNQPQHF. The CDR3 nucleotides read TGTGCCATCAGTGGAGAGGGGTCGGGCAATCAGCCCCAGCATTTT.

This clonotype was counted a few times. The chain employs TRBV12-3 or TRBV12-4 and TRBJ1-5, with TRBD1 matching over 7 bases. J was trimmed by 5 bases and V by 4 bases; bases with no gene match: 5. The CDR3 has 14 amino acids. The CDR3 DNA reads as TGTGCCAGCAGTTCAGAACAGGGGTATCAGCCCCAGCATTTT. Protein: CASSSEQGYQPQHF.

This clonotype turned up a few times. The chain employs TRBV27 and TRBJ1-1; D perhaps matches TRBD1 (5 bases). CDR3 length: 14 residues. The germline CDR1 and CDR2 sequences are MNHEY and SMNVEV (reference sequence). V lost 5 bases and J 5 bases, leaving 15 bases between the germline ends. In nucleotides, the CDR3 is TGTGCCAGCAGTCACTCCATGGGGGTAACTGAAGCTTTCTTT. Residues: CASSHSMGVTEAFF.

The gene calls are TRBV5-1 and TRBJ2-7; no definite D call. Trimming removed 4 bases at V and 2 bases at J, with 16 bases between. Germline lookup yields CDR1 SGHRS and CDR2 YFSETQ. The CDR3 has 15 amino acids. The CDR3 region has the DNA TGCGCCAGCAGCACCCGTCCCGATGGCCCCTACGAGCAGTACTTC. It encodes CASSTRPDGPYEQYF.

This clonotype was detected a few times. The V and J genes are TRBV5-1 and TRBJ2-7; no firm D call. V lost 3 bases and J lost 0, with 16 bases in between. The CDR3 loop spans 16 amino acids. The germline CDR1 and CDR2 sequences are SGHRS and YFSETQ. This chain's CDR3 is CASSWAFEPSSYEQYF. DNA of the CDR3: TGCGCCAGCAGCTGGGCCTTCGAGCCGAGCTCCTACGAGCAGTACTTC.

This clonotype was counted ten times or more. The chain uses TRBV29-1 and TRBJ2-3; weak D call: TRBD1 (6 bases). V shed 3 bases and J shed 0 bases, with 16 bases lying between them. The CDR3 spans 16 residues. In germline, CDR1 is SQVTM, CDR2 ANQGSEA. Written as DNA, the CDR3 is TGCAGCGTTGAGTTGGACAGCTTCAAGAGCACAGATACGCAGTATTTT. Encoded protein: CSVELDSFKSTDTQYF.